This TCR beta chain stems from a study of CD8+CD57+ T cells in acquired aplastic anemia. In the study overall: An average of roughly 3 ug of DNA was obtained from sorted CD4+ and CD8+ cells.

Genomic DNA, serving as template, underwent TCR beta VDJ and CDR3 profiling. TCRdb reprocessed the reads via MiXCR and lists one record per CDR3 protein. Of 150,000 to 200,000 distinct CDR3 sequences in the sample, under 50% were seen once. Germline V gives CDR1 SGDLS, CDR2 YYNGEE. V shed 4 bases and J 5 bases; nucleotides not matched to a gene: 13. This CDR3 has 16 amino acids. This clonotype was picked up a small number of times. Its target is unknown. Only patients with CD8+CD57+ cell expansion on flow cytometry were chosen for sequencing. Findings and caveats of the study: Researchers report that approximately 28 CD8+ CDR3 sequences appeared in both patients and controls.

The chain couples TRBV9 to TRBJ2-3; 7 bases are a match to TRBD2. This TCR came from a human donor with aplastic anemia. Sequenced sample: sorted CD4+, CD8+, or CD8+CD57+ T cells (not recorded which) from PBMCs. In DNA form, the CDR3 reads TGTGCCAGCAGCCCTAGAGGGCGGGGGATCAGAGATACGCAGTATTTT. This encodes CASSPRGRGIRDTQYF.